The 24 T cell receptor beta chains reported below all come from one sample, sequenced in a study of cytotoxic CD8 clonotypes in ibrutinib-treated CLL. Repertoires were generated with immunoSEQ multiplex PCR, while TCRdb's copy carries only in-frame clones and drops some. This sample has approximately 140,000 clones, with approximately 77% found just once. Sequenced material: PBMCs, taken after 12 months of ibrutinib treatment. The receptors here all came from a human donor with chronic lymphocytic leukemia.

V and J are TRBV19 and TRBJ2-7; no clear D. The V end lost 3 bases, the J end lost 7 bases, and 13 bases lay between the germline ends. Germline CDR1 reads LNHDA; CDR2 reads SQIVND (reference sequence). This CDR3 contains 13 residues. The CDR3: CASSIIAEREQYF. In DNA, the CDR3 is TGTGCCAGTAGTATTATAGCCGAGAGGGAGCAGTACTTC.

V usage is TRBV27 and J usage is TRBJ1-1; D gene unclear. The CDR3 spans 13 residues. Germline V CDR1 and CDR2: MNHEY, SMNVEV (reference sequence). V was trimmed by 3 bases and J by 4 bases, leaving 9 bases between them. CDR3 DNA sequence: TGTGCCAGCAGTTTCGGTTTGGGCACTGAAGCTTTCTTT. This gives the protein CASSFGLGTEAFF.

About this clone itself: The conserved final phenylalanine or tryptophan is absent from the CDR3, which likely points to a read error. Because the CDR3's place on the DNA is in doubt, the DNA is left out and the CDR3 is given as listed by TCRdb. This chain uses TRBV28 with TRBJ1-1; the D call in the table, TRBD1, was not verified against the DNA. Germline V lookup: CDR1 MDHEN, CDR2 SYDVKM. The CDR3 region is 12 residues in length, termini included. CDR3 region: CASSFAAGAFFL.

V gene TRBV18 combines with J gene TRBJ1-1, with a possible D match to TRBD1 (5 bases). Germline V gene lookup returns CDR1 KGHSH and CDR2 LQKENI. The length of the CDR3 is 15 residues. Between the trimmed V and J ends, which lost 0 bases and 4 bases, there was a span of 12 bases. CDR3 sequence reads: CASSPPSGAVTEAFF. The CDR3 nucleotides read TGTGCCAGCTCACCACCCTCCGGGGCGGTCACTGAAGCTTTCTTT.

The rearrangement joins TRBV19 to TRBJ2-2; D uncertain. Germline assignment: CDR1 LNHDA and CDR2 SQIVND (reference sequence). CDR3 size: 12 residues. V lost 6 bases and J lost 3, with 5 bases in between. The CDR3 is CASRMDTGELFF. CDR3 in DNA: TGTGCCAGTAGAATGGACACCGGGGAGCTGTTTTTT.

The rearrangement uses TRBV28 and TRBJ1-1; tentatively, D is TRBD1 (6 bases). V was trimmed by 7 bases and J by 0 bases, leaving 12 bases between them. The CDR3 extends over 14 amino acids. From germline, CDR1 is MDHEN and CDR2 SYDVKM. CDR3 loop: CASTSGHLNTEAFF. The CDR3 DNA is TGTGCCAGCACCTCGGGACACCTGAACACTGAAGCTTTCTTT.

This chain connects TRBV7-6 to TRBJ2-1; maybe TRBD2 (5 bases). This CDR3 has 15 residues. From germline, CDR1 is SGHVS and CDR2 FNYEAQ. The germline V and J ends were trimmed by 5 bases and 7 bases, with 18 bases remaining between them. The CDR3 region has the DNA TGTGCCAGCAGCATCAAACCTGCTAGCCGTAATGAGCAGTTCTTC. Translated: CASSIKPASRNEQFF.

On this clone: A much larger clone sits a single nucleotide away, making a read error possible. CDR3 bases: TGTGCCAGCAGCCGCGTGAACACTGAAGCTTTCTTT. Amino acid sequence: CASSRVNTEAFF. This rearrangement joins TRBV4-2 to TRBJ1-1; D is uncertain. Germline V gene sequence: CDR1 LGHNA, CDR2 YNFKEQ. V was pared by 4 bases and J by 0 bases, with 3 bases between. CDR3 length: 12 amino acids.

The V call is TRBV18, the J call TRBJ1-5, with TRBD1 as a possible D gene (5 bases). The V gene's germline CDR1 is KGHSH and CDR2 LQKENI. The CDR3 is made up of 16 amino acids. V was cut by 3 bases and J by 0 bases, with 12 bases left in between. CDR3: CASSPNFRVSNQPQHF. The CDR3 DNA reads TGTGCCAGCTCACCTAATTTCAGGGTTAGCAATCAGCCCCAGCATTTT.

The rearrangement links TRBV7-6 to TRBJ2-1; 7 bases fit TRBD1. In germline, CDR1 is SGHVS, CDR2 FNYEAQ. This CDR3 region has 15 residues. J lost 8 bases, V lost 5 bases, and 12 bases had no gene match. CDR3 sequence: CASSTTGAPGDEQFF. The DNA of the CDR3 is TGTGCCAGCAGCACCACAGGGGCCCCTGGCGATGAGCAGTTCTTC.

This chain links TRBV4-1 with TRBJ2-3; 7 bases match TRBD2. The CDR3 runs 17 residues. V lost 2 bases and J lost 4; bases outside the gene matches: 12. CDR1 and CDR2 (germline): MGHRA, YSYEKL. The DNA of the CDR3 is TGCGCCAGCAGCCAAATGGGACTACTCCACCGCCCAGATACGCAGTATTTT. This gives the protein CASSQMGLLHRPDTQYF.

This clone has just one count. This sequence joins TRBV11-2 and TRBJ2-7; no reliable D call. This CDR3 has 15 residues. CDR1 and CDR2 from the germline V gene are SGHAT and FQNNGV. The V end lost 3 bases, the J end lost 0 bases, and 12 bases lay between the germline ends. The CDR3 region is CASSLTEFYSYEQYF. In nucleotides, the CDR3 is TGTGCCAGCAGCTTGACGGAATTTTACTCCTACGAGCAGTACTTC.

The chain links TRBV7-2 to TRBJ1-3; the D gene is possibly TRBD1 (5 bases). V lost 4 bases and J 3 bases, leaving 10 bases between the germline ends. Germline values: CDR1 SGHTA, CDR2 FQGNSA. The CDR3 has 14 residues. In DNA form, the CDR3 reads TGTGCCAGCAGCTCAGACAGCTTTGGAAACACCATATATTTT. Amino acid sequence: CASSSDSFGNTIYF.

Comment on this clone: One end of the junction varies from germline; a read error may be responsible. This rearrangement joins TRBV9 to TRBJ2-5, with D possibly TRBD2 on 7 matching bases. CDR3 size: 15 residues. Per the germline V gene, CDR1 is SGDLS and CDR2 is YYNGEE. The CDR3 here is CARSVGGGRGETQYF. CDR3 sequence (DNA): TGTGCCCGCAGCGTAGGGGGAGGGCGGGGGGAGACCCAGTACTTC.

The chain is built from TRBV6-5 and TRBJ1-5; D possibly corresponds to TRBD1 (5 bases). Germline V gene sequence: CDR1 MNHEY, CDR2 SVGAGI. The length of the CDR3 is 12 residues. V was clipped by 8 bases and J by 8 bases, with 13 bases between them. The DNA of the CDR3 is TGTGCCAGCTCCGGGGCCGGGAAGCCCCAGCATTTT. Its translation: CASSGAGKPQHF.

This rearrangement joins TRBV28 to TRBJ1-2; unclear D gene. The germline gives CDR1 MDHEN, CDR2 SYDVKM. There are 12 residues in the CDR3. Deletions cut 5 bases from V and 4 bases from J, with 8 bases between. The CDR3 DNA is TGTGCCAGCAGTGTTGCTCTCTATGGCTACACCTTC. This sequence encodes CASSVALYGYTF.

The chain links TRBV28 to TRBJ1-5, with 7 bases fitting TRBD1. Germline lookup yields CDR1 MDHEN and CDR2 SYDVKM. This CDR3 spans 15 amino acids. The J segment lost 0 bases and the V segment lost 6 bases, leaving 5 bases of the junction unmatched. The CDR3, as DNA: TGTGCCAGCAGAGATGGGACAGTTAGCAATCAGCCCCAGCATTTT. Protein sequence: CASRDGTVSNQPQHF.

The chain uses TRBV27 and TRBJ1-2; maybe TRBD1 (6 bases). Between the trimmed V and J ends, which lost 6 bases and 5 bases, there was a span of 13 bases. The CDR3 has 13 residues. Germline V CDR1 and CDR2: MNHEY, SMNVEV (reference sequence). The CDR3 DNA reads TGTGCCAGCAGAATTGGACAGTATTATGGCTACACCTTC. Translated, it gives CASRIGQYYGYTF.

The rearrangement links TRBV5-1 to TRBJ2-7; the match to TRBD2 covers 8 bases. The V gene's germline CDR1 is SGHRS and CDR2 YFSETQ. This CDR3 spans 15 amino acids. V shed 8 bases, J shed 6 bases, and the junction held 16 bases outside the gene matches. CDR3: CASSIRGGQGREQYF. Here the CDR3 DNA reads TGCGCCAGTTCAATTCGCGGGGGGCAGGGGCGCGAGCAGTACTTC.

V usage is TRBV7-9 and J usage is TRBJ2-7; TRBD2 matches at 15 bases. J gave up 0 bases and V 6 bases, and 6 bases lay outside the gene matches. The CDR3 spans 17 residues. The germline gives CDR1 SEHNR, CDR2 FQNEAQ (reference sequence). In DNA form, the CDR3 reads TGTGCCAGCAGTTTGGGACTAGCGGGGGGCCTCTCCTACGAGCAGTACTTC. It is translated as CASSLGLAGGLSYEQYF.

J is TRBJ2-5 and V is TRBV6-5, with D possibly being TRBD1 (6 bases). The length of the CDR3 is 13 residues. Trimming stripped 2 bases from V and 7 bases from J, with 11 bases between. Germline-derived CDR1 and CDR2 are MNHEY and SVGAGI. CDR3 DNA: TGTGCCAGCAGTTACGACAGGTCCGGGACCCAGTACTTC. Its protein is CASSYDRSGTQYF.

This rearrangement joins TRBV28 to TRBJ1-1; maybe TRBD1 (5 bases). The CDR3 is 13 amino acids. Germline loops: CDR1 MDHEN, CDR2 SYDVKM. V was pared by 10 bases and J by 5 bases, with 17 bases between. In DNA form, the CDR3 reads TGTGCCACGCGGACATCGGGGCGGACTGAAGCTTTCTTT. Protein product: CATRTSGRTEAFF.

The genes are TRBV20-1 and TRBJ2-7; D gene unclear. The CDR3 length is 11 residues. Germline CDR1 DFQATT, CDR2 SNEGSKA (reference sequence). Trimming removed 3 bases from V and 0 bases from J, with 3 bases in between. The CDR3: CSARNSYEQYF. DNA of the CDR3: TGCAGTGCTAGGAACTCCTACGAGCAGTACTTC.

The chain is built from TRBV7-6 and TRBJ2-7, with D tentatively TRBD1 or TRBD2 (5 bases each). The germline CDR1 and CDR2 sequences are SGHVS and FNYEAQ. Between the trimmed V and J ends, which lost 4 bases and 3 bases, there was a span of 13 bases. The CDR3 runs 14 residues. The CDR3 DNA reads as TGTGCCAGCAGCTCCTTCGGGACGAACTACGAGCAGTACTTC. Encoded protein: CASSSFGTNYEQYF.